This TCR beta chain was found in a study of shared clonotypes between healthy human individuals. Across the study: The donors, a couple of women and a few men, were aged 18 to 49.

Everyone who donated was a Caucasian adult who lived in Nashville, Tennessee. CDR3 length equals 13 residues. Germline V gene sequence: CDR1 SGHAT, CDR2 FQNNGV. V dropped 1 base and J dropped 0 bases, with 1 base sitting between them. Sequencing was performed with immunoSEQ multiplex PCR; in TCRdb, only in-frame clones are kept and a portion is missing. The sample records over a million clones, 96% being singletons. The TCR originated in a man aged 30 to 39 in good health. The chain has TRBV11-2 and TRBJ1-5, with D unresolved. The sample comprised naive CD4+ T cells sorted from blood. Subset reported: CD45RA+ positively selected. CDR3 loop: CASSLGSNQPQHF. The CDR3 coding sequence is TGTGCCAGCAGCTTAGGTAGCAATCAGCCCCAGCATTTT.